The 18 T cell receptor beta chains listed next were all sequenced from one sample in a study of blood T cells in healthy people across ages. Sample-barcoded 5' priming and a J-beta primer mix drove a second PCR of roughly 7 to 11 cycles. TCRdb independently ran MiXCR on the 5' RACE reads; one entry per CDR3 protein. Here the sample spans more than 1,400,000 distinct CDR3 sequences, 42% being singletons. The specimen was blood. These TCRs come from a woman aged 18-29 years in good health.

This clonotype turned up a few times. This chain joins TRBV20-1 and TRBJ2-3; TRBD1 might be the D (6 bases). The CDR3 covers 13 residues. Germline V CDR1 and CDR2: DFQATT, SNEGSKA (reference sequence). Trimming removed 5 bases from V and 4 bases from J, with 13 bases in between. CDR3: CSAPSQGSDTQYF. CDR3 coding DNA: TGCAGTGCTCCATCCCAGGGGTCAGATACGCAGTATTTT.

This clonotype was counted a few times. The V gene is TRBV6-5, the J gene TRBJ2-6; no clear D. The CDR3 contains 14 residues. Trimming took 6 bases from V and 0 from J, leaving 6 bases between them. Germline CDR1 MNHEY, CDR2 SVGAGI. CDR3 DNA: TGTGCCAGCAGATCTAACTCTGGGGCCAACGTCCTGACTTTC. Its translation is CASRSNSGANVLTF.

This chain links TRBV7-8 with TRBJ1-1; the D is unclear. The CDR3 is 16 residues long. V lost 2 bases to trimming and J lost 1 base, with 14 bases between them. Germline-derived CDR1 and CDR2 are SGHVS and FQNEAQ. The CDR3 coding sequence is TGTGCCAGCAGCTTATTAGGTATAGGGTCGAACACTGAAGCTTTCTTT. Translating gives CASSLLGIGSNTEAFF.

In its sample, this clonotype was seen a few times. J is TRBJ2-5 and V is TRBV4-1, with D possibly matching TRBD2 (6 bases). CDR1 and CDR2 (germline): MGHRA, YSYEKL. The ends were cut back, 6 bases at V and 3 bases at J, with 17 bases in the middle. CDR3 length: 15 residues. As DNA, the CDR3 is TGCGCCAGCAGTCCTAGCGCGTATCAAGAAGAGACCCAGTACTTC. Its protein is CASSPSAYQEETQYF.

The chain combines TRBV28 with TRBJ1-1; D call uncertain. The germline V gene encodes CDR1 MDHEN and CDR2 SYDVKM. V shed 2 bases and J shed 5 bases, with 9 bases lying between them. This CDR3 is built from 13 residues. This CDR3 reads CASSLPGLTEAFF. The CDR3 bases are TGTGCCAGCAGTTTACCAGGACTGACTGAAGCTTTCTTT.

This clonotype occurred a few times. The CDR3 bases are TGTGCCAGCAGTGGGAACAGGGGGCCTGCGGAAGCTTTCTTT. It yields the protein CASSGNRGPAEAFF. V usage is TRBV6-1 and J usage is TRBJ1-1, with 9 bases that match TRBD1. The V gene end was trimmed by 4 bases and the J gene end by 8 bases; junction bases not matched to a gene: 8. The CDR3 is 14 amino acids. The germline V gene encodes CDR1 MNHNS and CDR2 SASEGT.

Regarding this clonotype: Relative to the germline gene, one junction end is altered; a read error may explain this. This chain links TRBV4-1 with TRBJ2-5; no firm D call. Germline assignment: CDR1 MGHRA and CDR2 YSYEKL. This CDR3 comprises 12 residues. The CDR3 nucleotides are TGCGCCAGCAGCCAAGTCCAAGAGATCCAGTACTTC. This translates into CASSQVQEIQYF.

This chain uses TRBV10-2 with TRBJ2-7; TRBD2 agrees at 8 bases. Trimming cost V 10 bases and J 3 bases; bases outside gene matches: 11. The CDR3 runs 14 residues. Germline loops: CDR1 WSHSY, CDR2 SAAADI. The CDR3 loop is CATSRQAGVYEQYF. CDR3 nucleotide sequence: TGCGCCACCTCAAGGCAAGCGGGAGTCTACGAGCAGTACTTC.

The chain links TRBV4-1 to TRBJ2-1; D call uncertain. The V gene's germline CDR1 is MGHRA and CDR2 YSYEKL. Between the trimmed V and J ends, which lost 0 bases and 10 bases, there was a span of 10 bases. This CDR3 comprises 13 residues. The CDR3 sequence: CASSQESTQEQFF. CDR3 nucleotides: TGCGCCAGCAGCCAAGAAAGTACCCAAGAGCAGTTCTTC.

The chain combines TRBV20-1 with TRBJ2-3, with 10 nucleotides matching TRBD2. Germline CDR1 and CDR2: DFQATT and SNEGSKA (reference sequence). Unmatched junction bases numbered 11, after V lost 5 bases and J lost 6 bases. There are 15 residues in the CDR3. The CDR3 DNA reads TGCAGTGCTTGGACTAGCGGACCCCCCGGGGATACGCAGTATTTT. It codes for CSAWTSGPPGDTQYF.

This clonotype was seen a few times. This rearrangement joins TRBV7-2 to TRBJ2-1; D uncertain. This CDR3 is built from 13 residues. V was trimmed by 4 bases and J by 4 bases, leaving 8 bases between them. Looked up from germline, CDR1 is SGHTA and CDR2 is FQGNSA. The CDR3 bases are TGTGCCAGCAGCTCTAGGAAATACAATGAGCAGTTCTTC. Its translation is CASSSRKYNEQFF.

A few counts support this clonotype. The chain links TRBV20-1 to TRBJ2-1; D unresolved. CDR3 length: 11 residues. The germline gives CDR1 DFQATT, CDR2 SNEGSKA (reference sequence). The CDR3 DNA reads as TGCGGGCCTTCCTCCTACAATGAGCAGTTCTTC. Translating it yields CGPSSYNEQFF.

This clonotype has only a few counts. This rearrangement joins TRBV12-3 or TRBV12-4 to TRBJ2-1; D is unresolved. The ends were cut back, 7 bases at V and 7 bases at J, with 11 bases in the middle. This CDR3 comprises 12 residues. The CDR3, as DNA: TGTGCCAGCACCCCCAAGGGAAATGAGCAGTTCTTC. It yields the protein CASTPKGNEQFF.

This clonotype was recorded many times. The J gene is TRBJ1-5, the V gene TRBV20-1; D might be TRBD1 (5 bases). Trimming shortened V by 3 bases and J by 0 bases, and 12 bases separated the two germline ends. Germline CDR1 is DFQATT and CDR2 is SNEGSKA (reference sequence). The CDR3 has 15 amino acids. Here the CDR3 DNA reads TGCAGTGCTAGCCTAGGTGACAGTAGCAATCAGCCCCAGCATTTT. It is translated as CSASLGDSSNQPQHF.

This clonotype was observed a handful of times. The chain carries TRBV29-1 and TRBJ2-7, with TRBD2 matching 11 bases. The germline CDR1 and CDR2 sequences are SQVTM and ANQGSEA. The junction had 8 bases not matched to a gene; V was cut back by 3 bases and J by 4 bases. This CDR3 is 15 amino acids long. CDR3 nucleotides: TGCAGCGTTGACATGACTAGCGGGGAAGATTACGAGCAGTACTTC. Its protein is CSVDMTSGEDYEQYF.

This clonotype was seen only a few times. The chain uses TRBV5-5 and TRBJ2-3, with D perhaps matching TRBD1 or TRBD2 (5 bases each). Trimming pared 4 bases from V and 2 bases from J, leaving 20 bases between. The CDR3 contains 17 residues. CDR1 is SGHKS and CDR2 is YYEKEE in the germline V gene (reference sequence). CDR3 sequence (DNA): TGTGCCAGCAGCCTTCACGGGGCGAGCGGAGACACAGATACGCAGTATTTT. Amino acid sequence: CASSLHGASGDTDTQYF. Combining the CDR3 with reference TRBV5-5 and TRBJ2-3 gives the whole variable domain DAGVTQSPTHLIKTRGQQVTLRCSPISGHKSVSWYQQVLGQGPQFIFQYYEKEERGRGNFPDRFSARQFPNYSSELNVNALLLGDSALYLCASSLHGASGDTDTQYFGPGTRLTVL.

V usage is TRBV20-1 and J usage is TRBJ2-3; D is unclear. Germline V lookup: CDR1 DFQATT, CDR2 SNEGSKA (reference sequence). The length of the CDR3 is 16 residues. Trimming took 1 base from V and 2 from J, leaving 16 bases between them. The CDR3 nucleotides are TGCAGTGCTAGAGCCCCCTTTGAGTATTTCACAGATACGCAGTATTTT. The encoded protein is CSARAPFEYFTDTQYF.

J is TRBJ2-3 and V is TRBV20-1; TRBD2 matches at 11 bases. This CDR3 is 14 amino acids long. Unmatched junction bases numbered 7, after V lost 6 bases and J lost 5 bases. Germline CDR1 DFQATT, CDR2 SNEGSKA (reference sequence). This CDR3 is CSANSGGARDTQYF. In DNA, the CDR3 is TGCAGTGCAAATAGCGGGGGGGCTAGAGATACGCAGTATTTT.